This entry lists 5 T cell receptor beta chains sequenced from one sample in a study of cytomegalovirus exposure and HLA in healthy donors. Primers included in the PCR were 60 Vbeta and 13 Jbeta primers. Method: immunoSEQ multiplex PCR; TCRdb's copy keeps in-frame clones and lacks some. The data hold 150,000 or so clones, with around 77% observed a single time. The sample comprised PBMCs. Receptors were obtained from a male donor in good health and CMV-seropositive.

The chain has TRBV28 and TRBJ1-3; D remains unclear. With 7 bases removed from V and 1 base from J, the gap between germline ends came to 11 bases. The CDR3 runs 14 residues. Per germline, CDR1 MDHEN and CDR2 SYDVKM. This chain's CDR3 is CASTPRESGNTIYF. DNA for the CDR3: TGTGCCAGCACCCCGCGGGAATCTGGAAACACCATATATTTT.

This clone was detected once. V is TRBV15 and J is TRBJ2-1, with D perhaps TRBD2 (7 bases). The CDR3 loop spans 19 amino acids. V shed 2 bases and J shed 1 base, with 21 bases lying between them. Germline CDR1 LNHNV, CDR2 YYDKDF (reference sequence). The CDR3 bases are TGTGCCACCAGCAGAATTTCGGGGGGCTCAACCCCTTCCTACAATGAGCAGTTCTTC. Its protein product is CATSRISGGSTPSYNEQFF.

Here the CDR3 DNA reads TGTGCCAGCAGTTACAGGGGGGATTCACCCCTCCACTTT. Its translation is CASSYRGDSPLHF. The rearrangement links TRBV2 to TRBJ1-6; TRBD1 aligns across 8 bases. Germline CDR1 and CDR2: SNHLY and FYNNEI. V trimming: 5 bases; J trimming: 8 bases; junction bases outside the gene matches: 2. This CDR3 contains 13 residues.

V gene TRBV27 combines with J gene TRBJ1-5, with D unresolved. The CDR3 length is 15 residues. V lost 5 bases to trimming and J lost 0 bases, with 11 bases between them. The germline CDR1 and CDR2 sequences are MNHEY and SMNVEV (reference sequence). Here the CDR3 DNA reads TGTGCCAGCAGTCCCACCGGGTATAGCAATCAGCCCCAGCATTTT. Translated: CASSPTGYSNQPQHF.

This chain uses TRBV5-1 with TRBJ2-2, with TRBD1 matching 11 bases. V dropped 6 bases and J dropped 4; count of bases not matched to a gene: 5. This CDR3 spans 15 amino acids. Germline V gene lookup returns CDR1 SGHRS and CDR2 YFSETQ. The CDR3 here is CASTRDRGFTGELFF. As DNA, the CDR3 is TGCGCCAGCACCCGGGACAGGGGGTTCACCGGGGAGCTGTTTTTT.